There are many counts of the clone carrying this TCR beta chain. Its antigen remains unidentified. Constant-segment primers and 5'RACE yielded cDNA libraries for TCR alpha and TCR beta, each carrying sample barcodes and UMIs. Each CDR3 protein is one row after TCRdb ran MiXCR on the 5' RACE reads. The sample comprises approximately 270,000 distinct CDR3 sequences, roughly 17% of which are singletons, and roughly 25% rests with the top ten. These data originate in a study of T-cell memory formation after mild COVID-19. Germline V gene sequence: CDR1 SGHRS, CDR2 YFSETQ. The CDR3 runs 15 residues. V was clipped by 0 bases and J by 6 bases, with 13 bases between them. Overall study findings and caveats: Among CD4+ contracting clones, most were CM and EM, and CD8+ ones EMRA. Cross-reactive memory apparently joined, as some responding clones appeared in pre-infection memory.

This chain joins TRBV5-1 and TRBJ2-1, with D perhaps matching TRBD2 (5 bases). The receptor was derived from a man younger than 30 who had mild COVID-19 (a few samples of this study predate the infection). Cell type and time point are not known. Sequencing was carried out using PBMCs or a T cell subset sorted from them (not recorded which). The CDR3 spells CASSLASKGSNEQFF. The DNA for the CDR3 is TGCGCCAGCAGCTTGGCCTCTAAAGGGAGCAATGAGCAGTTCTTC.